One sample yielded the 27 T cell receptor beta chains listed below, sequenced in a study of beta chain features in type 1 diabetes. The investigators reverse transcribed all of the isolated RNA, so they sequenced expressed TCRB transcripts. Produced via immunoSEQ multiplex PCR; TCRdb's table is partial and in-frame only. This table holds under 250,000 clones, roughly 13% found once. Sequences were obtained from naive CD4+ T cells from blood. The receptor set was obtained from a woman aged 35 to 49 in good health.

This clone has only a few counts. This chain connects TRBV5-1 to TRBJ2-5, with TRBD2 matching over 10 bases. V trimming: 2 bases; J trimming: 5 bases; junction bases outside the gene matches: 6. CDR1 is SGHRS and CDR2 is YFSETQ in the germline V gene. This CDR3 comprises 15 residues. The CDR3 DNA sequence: TGCGCCAGCAGCTTCGGACTAGCGGTGCCGGAGACCCAGTACTTC. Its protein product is CASSFGLAVPETQYF.

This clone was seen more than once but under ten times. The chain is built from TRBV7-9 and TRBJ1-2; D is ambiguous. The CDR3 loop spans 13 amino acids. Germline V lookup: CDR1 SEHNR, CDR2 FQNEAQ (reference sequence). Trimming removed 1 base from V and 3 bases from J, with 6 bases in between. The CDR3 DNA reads TGTGCCAGCAGCTTAGGAGTGTACTATGGCTACACCTTC. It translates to CASSLGVYYGYTF.

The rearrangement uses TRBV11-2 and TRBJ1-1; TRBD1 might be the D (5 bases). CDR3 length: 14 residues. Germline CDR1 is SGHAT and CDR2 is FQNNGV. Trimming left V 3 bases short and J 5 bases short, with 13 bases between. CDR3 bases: TGTGCCAGCAGCTTCCAACTTGGGGGGACTGAAGCTTTCTTT. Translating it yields CASSFQLGGTEAFF.

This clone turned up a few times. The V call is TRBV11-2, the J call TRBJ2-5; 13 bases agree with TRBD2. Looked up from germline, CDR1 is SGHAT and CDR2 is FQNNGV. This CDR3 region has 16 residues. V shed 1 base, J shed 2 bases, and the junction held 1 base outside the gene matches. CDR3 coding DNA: TGTGCCAGCAGCTTAGTGACTAGCGGGAGGCAAGAGACCCAGTACTTC. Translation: CASSLVTSGRQETQYF.

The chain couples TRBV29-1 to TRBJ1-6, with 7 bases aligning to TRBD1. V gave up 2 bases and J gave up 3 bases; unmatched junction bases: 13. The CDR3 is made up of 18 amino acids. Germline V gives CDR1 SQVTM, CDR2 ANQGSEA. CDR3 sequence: CSVEYELGQDHYNSPLHF. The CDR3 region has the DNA TGCAGCGTTGAATATGAGCTAGGACAGGACCACTATAATTCACCCCTCCACTTT.

The CDR3 DNA reads as TGCGCCAGCAGACAGGGTGTGGAGGAGACCCAGTACTTC. It encodes CASRQGVEETQYF. V and J are TRBV5-1 and TRBJ2-5, with a weak D call TRBD1 (6 bases). Deletions cut 5 bases from V and 5 bases from J, with 13 bases between. This CDR3 region has 13 residues. CDR1 is SGHRS and CDR2 is YFSETQ in the germline V gene. Combining the CDR3 with reference TRBV5-1 and TRBJ2-5 gives the whole variable domain KAGVTQTPRYLIKTRGQQVTLSCSPISGHRSVSWYQQTPGQGLQFLFEYFSETQRNKGNFPGRFSGRQFSNSRSEMNVSTLELGDSALYLCASRQGVEETQYFGPGTRLLVL.

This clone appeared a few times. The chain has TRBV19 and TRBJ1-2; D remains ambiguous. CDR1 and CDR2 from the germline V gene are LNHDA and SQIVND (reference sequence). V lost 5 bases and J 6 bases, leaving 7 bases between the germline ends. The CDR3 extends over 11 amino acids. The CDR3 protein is CASSARDGYTF. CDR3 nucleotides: TGTGCCAGTAGTGCACGGGATGGCTACACCTTC.

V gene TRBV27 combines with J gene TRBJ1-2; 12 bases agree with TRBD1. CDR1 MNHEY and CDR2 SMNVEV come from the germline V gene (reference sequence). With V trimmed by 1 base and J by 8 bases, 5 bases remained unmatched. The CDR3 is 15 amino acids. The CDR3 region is CASSLLGQGAGGYTF. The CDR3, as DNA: TGTGCCAGCAGTTTATTGGGACAGGGGGCGGGGGGCTACACCTTC.

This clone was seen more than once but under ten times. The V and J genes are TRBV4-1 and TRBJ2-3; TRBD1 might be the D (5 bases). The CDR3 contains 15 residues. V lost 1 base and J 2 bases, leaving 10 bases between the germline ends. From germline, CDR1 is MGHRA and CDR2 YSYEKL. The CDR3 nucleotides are TGCGCCAGCAGCCAAGTGACAGAATACACAGATACGCAGTATTTT. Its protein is CASSQVTEYTDTQYF.

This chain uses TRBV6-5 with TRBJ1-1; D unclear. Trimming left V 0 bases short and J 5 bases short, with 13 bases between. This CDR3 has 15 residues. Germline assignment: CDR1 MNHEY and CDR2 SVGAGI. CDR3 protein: CASSYSISTETEAFF. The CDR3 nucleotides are TGTGCCAGCAGTTACTCTATTTCGACTGAGACTGAAGCTTTCTTT.

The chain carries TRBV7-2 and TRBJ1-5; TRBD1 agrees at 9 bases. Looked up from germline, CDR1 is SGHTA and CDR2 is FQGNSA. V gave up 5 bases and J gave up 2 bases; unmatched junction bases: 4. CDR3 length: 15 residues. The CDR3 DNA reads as TGTGCCAGCAGCGTGGGACAGGGAGGCAATCAGCCCCAGCATTTT. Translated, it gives CASSVGQGGNQPQHF.

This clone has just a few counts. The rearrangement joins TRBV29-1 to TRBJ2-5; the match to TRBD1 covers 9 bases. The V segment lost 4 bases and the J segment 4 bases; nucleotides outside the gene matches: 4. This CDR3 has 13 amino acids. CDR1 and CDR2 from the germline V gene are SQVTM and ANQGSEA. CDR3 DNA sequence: TGCAGCGTTGCGGACAGGGGTGTAGAGACCCAGTACTTC. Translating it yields CSVADRGVETQYF.

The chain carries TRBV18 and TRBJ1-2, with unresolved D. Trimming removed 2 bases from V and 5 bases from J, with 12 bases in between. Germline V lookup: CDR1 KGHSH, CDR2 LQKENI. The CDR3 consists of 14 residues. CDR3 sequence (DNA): TGTGCCAGCTCACCAAAGACCCCCGGGTATGGCTACACCTTC. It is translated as CASSPKTPGYGYTF.

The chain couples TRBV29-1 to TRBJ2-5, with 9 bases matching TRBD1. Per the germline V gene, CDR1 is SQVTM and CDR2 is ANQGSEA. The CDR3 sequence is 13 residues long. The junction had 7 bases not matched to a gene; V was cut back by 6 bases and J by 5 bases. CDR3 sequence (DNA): TGCAGCGTCACAGGGGGCCGGGGGGAGACCCAGTACTTC. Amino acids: CSVTGGRGETQYF.

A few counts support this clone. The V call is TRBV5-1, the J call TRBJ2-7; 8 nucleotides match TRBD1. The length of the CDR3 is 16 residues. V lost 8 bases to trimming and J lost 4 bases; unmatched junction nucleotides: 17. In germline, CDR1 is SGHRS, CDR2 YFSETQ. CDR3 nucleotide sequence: TGCGCCAGTTCCACCATACCGGGACAGGAAGGGTACGAGCAGTACTTC. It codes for CASSTIPGQEGYEQYF.

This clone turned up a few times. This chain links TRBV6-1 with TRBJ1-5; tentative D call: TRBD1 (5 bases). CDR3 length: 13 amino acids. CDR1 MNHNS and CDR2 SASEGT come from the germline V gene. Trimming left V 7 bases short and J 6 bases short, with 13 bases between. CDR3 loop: CASIGGAGQPQHF. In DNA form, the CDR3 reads TGTGCCAGCATCGGGGGAGCAGGTCAGCCCCAGCATTTT.

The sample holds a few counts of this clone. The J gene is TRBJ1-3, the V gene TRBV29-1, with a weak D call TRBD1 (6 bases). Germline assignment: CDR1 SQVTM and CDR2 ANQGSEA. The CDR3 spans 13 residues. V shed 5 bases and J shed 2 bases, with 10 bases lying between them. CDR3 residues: CSVTGSPGNTIYF. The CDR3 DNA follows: TGCAGCGTTACAGGGAGCCCTGGAAACACCATATATTTT.

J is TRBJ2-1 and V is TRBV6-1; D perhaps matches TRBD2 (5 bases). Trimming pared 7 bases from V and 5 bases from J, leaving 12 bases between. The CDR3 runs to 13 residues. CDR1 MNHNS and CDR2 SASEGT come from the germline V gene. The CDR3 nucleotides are TGTGCCAGCAATTTGGGAGCAAACAATGAGCAGTTCTTC. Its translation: CASNLGANNEQFF.

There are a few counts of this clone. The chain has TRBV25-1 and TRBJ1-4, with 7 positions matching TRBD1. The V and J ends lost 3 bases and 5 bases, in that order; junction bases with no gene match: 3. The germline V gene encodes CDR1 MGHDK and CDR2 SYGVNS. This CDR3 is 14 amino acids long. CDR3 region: CASSDPGGNEKLFF. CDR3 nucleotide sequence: TGTGCCAGCAGTGACCCAGGGGGGAATGAAAAACTGTTTTTT.

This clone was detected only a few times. The CDR3 nucleotides are TGTGCCAGCACCCACAGGCAGAATCAGCCCCAGCATTTT. The encoded protein is CASTHRQNQPQHF. The gene calls are TRBV7-2 and TRBJ1-5; TRBD1 is a possible D gene (5 bases). The CDR3 spans 13 residues. CDR1 and CDR2 from the germline V gene are SGHTA and FQGNSA. With 7 bases removed from V and 4 bases from J, the gap between germline ends came to 11 bases.

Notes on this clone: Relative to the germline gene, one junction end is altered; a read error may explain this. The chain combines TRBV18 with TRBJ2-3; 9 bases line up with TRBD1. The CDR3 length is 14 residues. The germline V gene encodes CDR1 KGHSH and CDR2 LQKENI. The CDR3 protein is CASLPGQGTPDPDF. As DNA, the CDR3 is TGTGCCAGCTTGCCGGGACAGGGCACCCCCGACCCGGATTTT.

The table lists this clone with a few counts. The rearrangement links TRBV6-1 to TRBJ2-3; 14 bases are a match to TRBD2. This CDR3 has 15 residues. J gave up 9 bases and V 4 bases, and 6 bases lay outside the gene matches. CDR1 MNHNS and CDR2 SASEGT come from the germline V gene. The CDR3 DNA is TGTGCCAGCAGTGGACTAGCGGGGGGGGCTGCGACGCAGTATTTT. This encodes CASSGLAGGAATQYF.

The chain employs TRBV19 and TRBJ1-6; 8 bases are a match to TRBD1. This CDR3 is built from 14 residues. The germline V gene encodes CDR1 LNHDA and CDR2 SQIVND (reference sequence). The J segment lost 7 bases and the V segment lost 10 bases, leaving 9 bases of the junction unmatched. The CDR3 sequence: CAIHRGGANSPLHF. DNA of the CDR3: TGTGCCATTCACAGGGGGGGGGCCAATTCACCCCTCCACTTT.

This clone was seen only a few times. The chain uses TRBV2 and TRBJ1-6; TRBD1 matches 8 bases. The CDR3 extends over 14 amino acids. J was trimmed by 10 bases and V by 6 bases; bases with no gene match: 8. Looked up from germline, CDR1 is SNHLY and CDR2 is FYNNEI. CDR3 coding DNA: TGTGCCAGCAGCGTGACAGGGGACAACTCACCCCTCCACTTT. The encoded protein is CASSVTGDNSPLHF.

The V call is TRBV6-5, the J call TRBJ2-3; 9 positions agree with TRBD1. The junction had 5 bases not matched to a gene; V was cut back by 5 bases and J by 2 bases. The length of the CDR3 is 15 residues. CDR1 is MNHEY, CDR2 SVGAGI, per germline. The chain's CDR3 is CASSPWTGDTDTQYF. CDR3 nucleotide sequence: TGTGCCAGCAGTCCCTGGACAGGGGACACAGATACGCAGTATTTT.

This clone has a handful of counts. CDR3 nucleotides: TGTGCCAGCAGCTTAGTTAGGACAGCATCTTCGCTCCAAGAGACCCAGTACTTC. This translates into CASSLVRTASSLQETQYF. The genes are TRBV7-6 and TRBJ2-5; perhaps TRBD1 as D (6 bases). CDR1 SGHVS and CDR2 FNYEAQ come from the germline V gene. V was cut by 1 base and J by 1 base, with 19 bases left in between. The CDR3 loop spans 18 amino acids.

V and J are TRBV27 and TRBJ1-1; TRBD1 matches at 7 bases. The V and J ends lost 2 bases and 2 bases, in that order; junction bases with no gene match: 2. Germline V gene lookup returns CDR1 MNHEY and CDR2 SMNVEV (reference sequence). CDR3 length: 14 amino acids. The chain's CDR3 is CASSLRGRNTEAFF. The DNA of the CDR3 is TGTGCCAGCAGTTTAAGGGGGCGAAACACTGAAGCTTTCTTT.